One sample yielded the 5 T cell receptor beta chains listed below, sequenced in a study of shared clonotypes between healthy human individuals. TCRdb's copy holds only in-frame clones and misses some; the assay was immunoSEQ multiplex PCR. The data hold about 680,000 clones, with 72% observed a single time. Sequencing was carried out using memory CD4+ T cells sorted from blood. Subset: CD45RA-negative fraction. The receptors shown here come from a woman in her 30s in good health.

The table lists this clone with a few counts. The rearrangement links TRBV18 to TRBJ1-1; 8 positions match TRBD1. The CDR3 runs to 17 residues. The trim removed 1 base at V and 11 bases at J, leaving 18 bases unmatched. The germline CDR1 and CDR2 sequences are KGHSH and LQKENI. The CDR3 nucleotides are TGTGCCAGCTCACCACTGAACCTGGACAGGGTTTCTTTCTCGGCTTTCTTT. Protein product: CASSPLNLDRVSFSAFF.

This clone was counted once. The J gene is TRBJ2-1, the V gene TRBV14; D call uncertain. Germline CDR1 reads SGHDN; CDR2 reads FVKESK. The CDR3 runs to 19 residues. Deletions cut 0 bases from V and 4 bases from J, with 22 bases between. CDR3 region: CASSQDPSVSSLLYNEQFF. DNA of the CDR3: TGTGCCAGCAGCCAAGATCCCAGTGTTTCTAGTCTTCTTTACAATGAGCAGTTCTTC. Combining the CDR3 with reference TRBV14 and TRBJ2-1 gives the whole variable domain EAGVTQFPSHSVIEKGQTVTLRCDPISGHDNLYWYRRVMGKEIKFLLHFVKESKQDESGMPNNRFLAERTGGTYSTLKVQPAELEDSGVYFCASSQDPSVSSLLYNEQFFGPGTRLTVL.

As DNA, the CDR3 is TGTGCCAGCACTAAGTTGGGCTTCCGGAAGGAGCAGTTCTTC. Encoded protein: CASTKLGFRKEQFF. The rearrangement joins TRBV28 to TRBJ2-1; no firm D call. V shed 7 bases and J shed 10 bases, with 20 bases lying between them. Looked up from germline, CDR1 is MDHEN and CDR2 is SYDVKM. This CDR3 is 14 amino acids long.

V usage is TRBV7-9 and J usage is TRBJ1-2; D call uncertain. Germline CDR1 SEHNR, CDR2 FQNEAQ (reference sequence). The CDR3 totals 16 residues. Trimming removed 1 base from V and 7 bases from J, with 19 bases in between. This CDR3 is CASSLGTEPPGVGYTF. DNA for the CDR3: TGTGCCAGCAGCTTAGGAACAGAACCGCCTGGGGTTGGCTACACCTTC.

The V gene is TRBV27, the J gene TRBJ2-5; TRBD2 might be the D (6 bases). Germline V gives CDR1 MNHEY, CDR2 SMNVEV (reference sequence). The CDR3 runs 16 residues. V gave up 0 bases and J gave up 4 bases, with 15 bases separating them. The CDR3 protein is CASSLSGGVRGETQYF. Here the CDR3 DNA reads TGTGCCAGCAGTTTATCGGGGGGAGTGCGGGGAGAGACCCAGTACTTC.